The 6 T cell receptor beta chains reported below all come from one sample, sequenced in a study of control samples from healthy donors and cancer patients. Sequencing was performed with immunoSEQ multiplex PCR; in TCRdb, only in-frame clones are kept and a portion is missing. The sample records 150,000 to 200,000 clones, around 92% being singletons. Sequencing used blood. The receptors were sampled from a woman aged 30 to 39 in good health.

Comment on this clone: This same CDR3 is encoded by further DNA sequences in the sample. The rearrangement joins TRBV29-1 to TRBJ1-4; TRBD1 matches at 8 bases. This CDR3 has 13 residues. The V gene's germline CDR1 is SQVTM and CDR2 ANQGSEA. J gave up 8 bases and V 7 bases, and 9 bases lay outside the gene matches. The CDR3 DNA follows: TGCAGCGCCACCGGGACAGGATACGAAAAACTGTTTTTT. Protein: CSATGTGYEKLFF.

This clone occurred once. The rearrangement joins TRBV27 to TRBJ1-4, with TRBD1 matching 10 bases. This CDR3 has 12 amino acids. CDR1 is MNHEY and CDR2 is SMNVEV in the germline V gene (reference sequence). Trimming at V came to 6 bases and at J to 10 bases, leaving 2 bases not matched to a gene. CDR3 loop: CASRTGGRKLFF. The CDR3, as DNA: TGTGCCAGCAGGACAGGGGGCCGAAAACTGTTTTTT.

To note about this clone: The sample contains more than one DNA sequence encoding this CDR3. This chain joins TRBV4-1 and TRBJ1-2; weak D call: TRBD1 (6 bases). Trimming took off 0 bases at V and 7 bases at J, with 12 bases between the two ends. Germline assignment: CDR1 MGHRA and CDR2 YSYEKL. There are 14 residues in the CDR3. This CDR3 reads CASSQDRGGGGYTF. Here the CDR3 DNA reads TGCGCCAGCAGCCAAGATCGGGGAGGGGGTGGCTACACCTTC.

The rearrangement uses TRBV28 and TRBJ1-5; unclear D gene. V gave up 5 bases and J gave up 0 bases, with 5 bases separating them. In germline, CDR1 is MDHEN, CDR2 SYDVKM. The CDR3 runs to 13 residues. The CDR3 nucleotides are TGTGCCAGCAGTGCGTATAGCAATCAGCCCCAGCATTTT. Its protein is CASSAYSNQPQHF.

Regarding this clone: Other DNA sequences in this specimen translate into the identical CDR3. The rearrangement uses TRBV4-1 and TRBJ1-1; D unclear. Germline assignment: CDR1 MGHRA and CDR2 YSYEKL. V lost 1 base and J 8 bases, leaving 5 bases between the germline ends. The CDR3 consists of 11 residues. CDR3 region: CASSQAMEAFF. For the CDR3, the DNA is TGCGCCAGCAGCCAAGCAATGGAAGCTTTCTTT.

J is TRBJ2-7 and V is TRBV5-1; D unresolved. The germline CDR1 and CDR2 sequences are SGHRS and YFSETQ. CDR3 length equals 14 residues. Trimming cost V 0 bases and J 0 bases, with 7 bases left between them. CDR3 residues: CASSLAPSSYEQYF. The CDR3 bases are TGCGCCAGCAGCTTGGCCCCGAGCTCCTACGAGCAGTACTTC. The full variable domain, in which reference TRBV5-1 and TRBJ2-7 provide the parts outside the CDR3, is KAGVTQTPRYLIKTRGQQVTLSCSPISGHRSVSWYQQTPGQGLQFLFEYFSETQRNKGNFPGRFSGRQFSNSRSEMNVSTLELGDSALYLCASSLAPSSYEQYFGPGTRLTVT.